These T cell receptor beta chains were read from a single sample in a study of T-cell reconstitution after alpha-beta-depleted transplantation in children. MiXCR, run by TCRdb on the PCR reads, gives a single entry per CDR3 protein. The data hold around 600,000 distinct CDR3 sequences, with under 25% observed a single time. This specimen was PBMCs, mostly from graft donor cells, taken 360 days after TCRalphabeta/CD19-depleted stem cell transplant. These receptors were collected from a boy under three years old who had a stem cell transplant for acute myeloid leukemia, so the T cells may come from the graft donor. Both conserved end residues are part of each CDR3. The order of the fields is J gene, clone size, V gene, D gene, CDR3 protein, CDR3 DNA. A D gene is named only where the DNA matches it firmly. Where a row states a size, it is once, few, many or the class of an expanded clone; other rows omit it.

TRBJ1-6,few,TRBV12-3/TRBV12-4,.,CASSRGDVPLHF,TGTGCCAGCAGTAGGGGGGACGTCCCCCTCCACTTT
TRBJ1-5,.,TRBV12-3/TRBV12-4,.,CASSLFVLGNQPQHF,TGTGCCAGCAGTTTATTTGTCCTAGGGAATCAGCCCCAGCATTTT
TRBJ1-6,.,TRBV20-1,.,CSASISRTNSPLHF,TGCAGTGCGAGTATCTCACGTACGAATTCACCCCTCCACTTT
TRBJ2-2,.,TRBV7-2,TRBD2,CASSLWLAGGPRELFF,TGTGCCAGCAGCTTATGGCTAGCGGGGGGGCCGAGGGAGCTGTTTTTT
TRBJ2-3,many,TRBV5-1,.,CASSLIVADTQYF,TGCGCCAGCAGCTTGATAGTCGCAGATACGCAGTATTTT
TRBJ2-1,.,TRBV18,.,CASSPLRGGHFYNEQFF,TGTGCCAGCTCACCACTCAGGGGGGGACACTTCTACAATGAGCAGTTCTTC
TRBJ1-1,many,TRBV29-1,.,CSVPTAYTEAFF,TGCAGCGTTCCGACAGCTTACACTGAAGCTTTCTTT
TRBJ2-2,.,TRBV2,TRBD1,CASGDRVFGELFF,TGTGCCAGCGGGGACAGGGTGTTTGGGGAGCTGTTTTTT
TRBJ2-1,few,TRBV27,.,CASRTDGYNEQFF,TGTGCCAGCAGAACTGACGGTTACAATGAGCAGTTCTTC
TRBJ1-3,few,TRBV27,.,CASSTGATGNTIYF,TGTGCCAGCAGCACCGGGGCAACTGGAAACACCATATATTTT
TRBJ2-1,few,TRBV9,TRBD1,CASSDGQGGREQFF,TGTGCCAGCAGCGACGGACAGGGGGGGCGGGAGCAGTTCTTC
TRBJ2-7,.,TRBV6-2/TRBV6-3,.,CASSHPTSSYEQYF,TGTGCCAGCAGCCATCCGACTAGCTCCTACGAGCAGTACTTC
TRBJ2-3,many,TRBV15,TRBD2,CATSRLLAGTHTDTQYF,TGTGCCACCAGCAGACTACTAGCGGGCACACACACAGATACGCAGTATTTT
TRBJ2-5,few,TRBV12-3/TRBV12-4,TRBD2,CASTLGRGVQETQYF,TGTGCCAGCACCCTGGGGCGGGGGGTCCAAGAGACCCAGTACTTC
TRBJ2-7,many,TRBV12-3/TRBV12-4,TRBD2,CASSSGTRGGQYF,TGTGCCAGCAGTTCCGGGACTAGAGGCGGGCAGTACTTC
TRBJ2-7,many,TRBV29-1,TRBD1,CSATGTGLYEQYF,TGCAGCGCAACCGGGACAGGCCTTTACGAGCAGTACTTC
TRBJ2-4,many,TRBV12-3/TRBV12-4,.,CASSFDFNIQYF,TGTGCCAGCAGCTTCGACTTTAACATTCAGTACTTC
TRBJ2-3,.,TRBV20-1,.,CSATAGGTDTQYF,TGCAGTGCTACGGCAGGGGGCACAGATACGCAGTATTTT
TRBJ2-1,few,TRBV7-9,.,CASSLSGADEQFF,TGTGCCAGCAGCTTATCTGGGGCGGATGAGCAGTTCTTC
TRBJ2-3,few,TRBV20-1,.,CSARRRGVGDTQYF,TGCAGTGCTAGACGGCGCGGGGTGGGAGATACGCAGTATTTT
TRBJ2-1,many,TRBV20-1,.,CSATLAKEGVQFF,TGCAGTGCTACTTTGGCGAAGGAGGGTGTGCAGTTCTTC
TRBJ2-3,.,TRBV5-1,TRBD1,CASSFVQGAATDTQYF,TGCGCCAGCAGCTTTGTTCAGGGGGCCGCCACAGATACGCAGTATTTT
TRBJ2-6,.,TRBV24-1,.,CATSDIGTSSAGANVLTF,TGTGCCACCAGTGATATCGGGACGTCTAGCGCTGGGGCCAACGTCCTGACTTTC
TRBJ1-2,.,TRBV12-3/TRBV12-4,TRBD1,CASSFGDRDGYTF,TGTGCCAGCAGTTTTGGGGACAGGGATGGCTACACCTTC
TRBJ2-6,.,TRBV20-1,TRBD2,CSARGIAGGPSFGANVLTF,TGCAGTGCTAGGGGGATAGCGGGGGGGCCGAGCTTCGGGGCCAACGTCCTGACTTTC
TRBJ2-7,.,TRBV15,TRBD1,CATSRGWDREYEQYF,TGTGCCACCAGCAGAGGTTGGGACAGGGAGTACGAGCAGTACTTC
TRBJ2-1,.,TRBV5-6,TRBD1,CASSITGTGHNEQFF,TGTGCCAGCAGCATTACCGGGACAGGCCACAATGAGCAGTTCTTC
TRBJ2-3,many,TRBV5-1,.,CASSEDQPRTDTQYF,TGCGCCAGCAGCGAGGACCAACCTCGCACAGATACGCAGTATTTT
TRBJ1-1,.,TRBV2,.,CASSEQRVQTKVVSNTEAFF,TGTGCCAGCAGTGAACAAAGGGTCCAAACGAAGGTCGTGTCGAACACTGAAGCTTTCTTT
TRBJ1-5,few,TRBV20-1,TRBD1,CSARSRQGSNQPQHF,TGCAGTGCTAGATCCAGACAGGGAAGCAATCAGCCCCAGCATTTT
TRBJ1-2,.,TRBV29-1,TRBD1,CSVRWATGGNGYTF,TGCAGCGTCCGATGGGCGACAGGGGGAAATGGCTACACCTTC
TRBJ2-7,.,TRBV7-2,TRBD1,CASSPDRGYYEQYF,TGTGCCAGCAGCCCGGACAGGGGTTACTACGAGCAGTACTTC
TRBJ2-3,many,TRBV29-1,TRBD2,CSVEGPAGGRSSTDTQYF,TGCAGCGTTGAAGGTCCAGCGGGGGGAAGATCTAGCACAGATACGCAGTATTTT
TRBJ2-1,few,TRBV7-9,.,CASSWIGGAISYNEQFF,TGTGCCAGCAGCTGGATAGGGGGAGCTATCTCCTACAATGAGCAGTTCTTC
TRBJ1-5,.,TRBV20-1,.,CSAKANSGDQPQHF,TGCAGTGCTAAGGCCAACTCGGGCGATCAGCCCCAGCATTTT
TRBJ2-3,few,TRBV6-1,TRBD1,CASSAYRGGTDTQYF,TGTGCCAGCAGTGCCTACAGGGGGGGCACAGATACGCAGTATTTT